The 10 T cell receptor beta chains below all came from one sample that was sequenced in a study of molecular identifiers for immune sequencing clone quantification. Each CDR3 protein is one row after TCRdb ran MiXCR on the PCR reads. This sample has 250,000 to 400,000 distinct CDR3 sequences, with 20% to 25% found just once. The sample consisted of naive CD8+ T cells from blood, with Jurkat cell RNA spiked in. As to subset: FACS-sorted CD8+CD4-CCR7+CD45RA+ naive T cells. These receptors all come from a human donor in good health. Some libraries in this study had Jurkat cell RNA spiked in.

This clonotype was seen at least ten times. This chain connects TRBV29-1 to TRBJ1-1; the D gene is possibly TRBD1 (5 bases). CDR1 is SQVTM, CDR2 ANQGSEA, per germline. This CDR3 is 13 amino acids long. V was clipped by 6 bases and J by 1 base, with 12 bases between them. CDR3 DNA sequence: TGCAGCGTCTGGACGGGGACGAACACTGAAGCTTTCTTT. Its protein is CSVWTGTNTEAFF.

This chain uses TRBV12-3 or TRBV12-4 with TRBJ2-3; D ambiguous. V was clipped by 6 bases and J by 2 bases, with 6 bases between them. The length of the CDR3 is 12 residues. The CDR3 region has the DNA TGTGCCAGCAGGGACCTCACAGATACGCAGTATTTT. It yields the protein CASRDLTDTQYF.

This clonotype turned up a few times. This chain joins TRBV2 and TRBJ2-7; the D gene is possibly TRBD2 (6 bases). Germline V CDR1 and CDR2: SNHLY, FYNNEI. This CDR3 has 10 residues. CDR3 nucleotides: TGTGCAAGCGGGCCGGGGGAGCAGTACTTC. It specifies CASGPGEQYF.

The table lists this clonotype with a few counts. The chain is built from TRBV20-1 and TRBJ2-3; 7 bases map to TRBD2. The CDR3 is 18 residues long. CDR1 DFQATT and CDR2 SNEGSKA come from the germline V gene (reference sequence). V lost 6 bases and J lost 2; bases outside the gene matches: 20. CDR3 DNA sequence: TGCAGTGCGATCATTCCCGGGGAGGGGCTCACCCCCACAGATACGCAGTATTTT. This codes for CSAIIPGEGLTPTDTQYF.

Ten or more counts support this clonotype. This sequence joins TRBV7-9 and TRBJ2-7, with D maybe TRBD2 (7 bases). V was cut by 1 base and J by 2 bases, with 18 bases left in between. This CDR3 is built from 17 residues. The germline V gene encodes CDR1 SEHNR and CDR2 FQNEAQ (reference sequence). The CDR3, as DNA: TGTGCCAGCAGCTTAGGGCCGGGGGGCTACCCGACCTACGAGCAGTACTTC. It codes for CASSLGPGGYPTYEQYF.

CDR3: CASSLVSAGGPYEQYF. The CDR3 DNA follows: TGTGCCAGCAGCTTAGTATCAGCGGGAGGCCCCTACGAGCAGTACTTC. The gene calls are TRBV13 and TRBJ2-7; 9 bases fit TRBD2. Germline trimming cut 1 base from V and 2 bases from J; bases unmatched to any gene: 6. CDR3 length: 16 residues. Germline loops: CDR1 PRHDT, CDR2 FYEKMQ (reference sequence).

This clonotype was recorded at least ten times. For the CDR3, the DNA is TGTGCCAGCACCTCCCCCCGGGACAGGGTCCACGAGCAGTACTTC. It is translated as CASTSPRDRVHEQYF. The chain couples TRBV28 to TRBJ2-7, with 9 bases aligning to TRBD1. After removal of 7 bases from V and 5 bases from J, the junction contained 12 bases not matched to a gene. This CDR3 region has 15 residues. CDR1 and CDR2 from the germline V gene are MDHEN and SYDVKM. Together with reference TRBV28 and TRBJ2-7, the CDR3 gives the full variable domain: DVKVTQSSRYLVKRTGEKVFLECVQDMDHENMFWYRQDPGLGLRLIYFSYDVKMKEKGDIPEGYSVSREKKERFSLILESASTNQTSMYLCASTSPRDRVHEQYFGPGTRLTVT.

This clonotype was counted many times. The chain has TRBV7-9 and TRBJ2-5; TRBD1 is a possible D gene (6 bases). V lost 4 bases, J lost 0 bases, and 21 bases lay in between. Germline V gene data show CDR1 as SEHNR and CDR2 as FQNEAQ (reference sequence). The CDR3 extends over 18 amino acids. CDR3 amino acids: CASSSTQFRQGYQETQYF. The CDR3 DNA reads as TGTGCCAGCAGCTCGACCCAGTTTAGGCAGGGGTACCAAGAGACCCAGTACTTC. The variable domain in full, completed from reference TRBV7-9 and TRBJ2-5, reads DTGVSQNPRHKITKRGQNVTFRCDPISEHNRLYWYRQTLGQGPEFLTYFQNEAQLEKSRLLSDRFSAERPKGSFSTLEIQRTEQGDSAMYLCASSSTQFRQGYQETQYFGPGTRLLVL.

This clonotype was detected ten times or more. The V gene is TRBV11-2, the J gene TRBJ2-3, with TRBD2 matching over 8 bases. This CDR3 comprises 17 residues. Germline assignment: CDR1 SGHAT and CDR2 FQNNGV. The junction had 14 bases not matched to a gene; V was cut back by 5 bases and J by 4 bases. Here the CDR3 DNA reads TGTGCCAGCAGCCGGGGGGTAGCGGGACGGGGGTCAGATACGCAGTATTTT. It is translated as CASSRGVAGRGSDTQYF.

With respect to this clonotype: This may be a read error: a much more frequent sequence differs by one nucleotide. This chain joins TRBV5-4 and TRBJ2-3, with no clear D. Per the germline V gene, CDR1 is SGHNT and CDR2 is YYREEE (reference sequence). This CDR3 region has 16 residues. Trimming took off 3 bases at V and 7 bases at J, with 21 bases between the two ends. The CDR3 sequence: CASSWAGYGSENTQYF. The CDR3 region has the DNA TGTGCCAGCAGCTGGGCCGGTTATGGCTCAGAAAATACGCAGTATTTT. Looking up the rest from reference TRBV5-4 and TRBJ2-3 gives the full variable domain: ETGVTQSPTHLIKTRGQQVTLRCSSQSGHNTVSWYQQALGQGPQFIFQYYREEENGRGNFPPRFSGLQFPNYSSELNVNALELDDSALYLCASSWAGYGSENTQYFGPGTRLTVL.